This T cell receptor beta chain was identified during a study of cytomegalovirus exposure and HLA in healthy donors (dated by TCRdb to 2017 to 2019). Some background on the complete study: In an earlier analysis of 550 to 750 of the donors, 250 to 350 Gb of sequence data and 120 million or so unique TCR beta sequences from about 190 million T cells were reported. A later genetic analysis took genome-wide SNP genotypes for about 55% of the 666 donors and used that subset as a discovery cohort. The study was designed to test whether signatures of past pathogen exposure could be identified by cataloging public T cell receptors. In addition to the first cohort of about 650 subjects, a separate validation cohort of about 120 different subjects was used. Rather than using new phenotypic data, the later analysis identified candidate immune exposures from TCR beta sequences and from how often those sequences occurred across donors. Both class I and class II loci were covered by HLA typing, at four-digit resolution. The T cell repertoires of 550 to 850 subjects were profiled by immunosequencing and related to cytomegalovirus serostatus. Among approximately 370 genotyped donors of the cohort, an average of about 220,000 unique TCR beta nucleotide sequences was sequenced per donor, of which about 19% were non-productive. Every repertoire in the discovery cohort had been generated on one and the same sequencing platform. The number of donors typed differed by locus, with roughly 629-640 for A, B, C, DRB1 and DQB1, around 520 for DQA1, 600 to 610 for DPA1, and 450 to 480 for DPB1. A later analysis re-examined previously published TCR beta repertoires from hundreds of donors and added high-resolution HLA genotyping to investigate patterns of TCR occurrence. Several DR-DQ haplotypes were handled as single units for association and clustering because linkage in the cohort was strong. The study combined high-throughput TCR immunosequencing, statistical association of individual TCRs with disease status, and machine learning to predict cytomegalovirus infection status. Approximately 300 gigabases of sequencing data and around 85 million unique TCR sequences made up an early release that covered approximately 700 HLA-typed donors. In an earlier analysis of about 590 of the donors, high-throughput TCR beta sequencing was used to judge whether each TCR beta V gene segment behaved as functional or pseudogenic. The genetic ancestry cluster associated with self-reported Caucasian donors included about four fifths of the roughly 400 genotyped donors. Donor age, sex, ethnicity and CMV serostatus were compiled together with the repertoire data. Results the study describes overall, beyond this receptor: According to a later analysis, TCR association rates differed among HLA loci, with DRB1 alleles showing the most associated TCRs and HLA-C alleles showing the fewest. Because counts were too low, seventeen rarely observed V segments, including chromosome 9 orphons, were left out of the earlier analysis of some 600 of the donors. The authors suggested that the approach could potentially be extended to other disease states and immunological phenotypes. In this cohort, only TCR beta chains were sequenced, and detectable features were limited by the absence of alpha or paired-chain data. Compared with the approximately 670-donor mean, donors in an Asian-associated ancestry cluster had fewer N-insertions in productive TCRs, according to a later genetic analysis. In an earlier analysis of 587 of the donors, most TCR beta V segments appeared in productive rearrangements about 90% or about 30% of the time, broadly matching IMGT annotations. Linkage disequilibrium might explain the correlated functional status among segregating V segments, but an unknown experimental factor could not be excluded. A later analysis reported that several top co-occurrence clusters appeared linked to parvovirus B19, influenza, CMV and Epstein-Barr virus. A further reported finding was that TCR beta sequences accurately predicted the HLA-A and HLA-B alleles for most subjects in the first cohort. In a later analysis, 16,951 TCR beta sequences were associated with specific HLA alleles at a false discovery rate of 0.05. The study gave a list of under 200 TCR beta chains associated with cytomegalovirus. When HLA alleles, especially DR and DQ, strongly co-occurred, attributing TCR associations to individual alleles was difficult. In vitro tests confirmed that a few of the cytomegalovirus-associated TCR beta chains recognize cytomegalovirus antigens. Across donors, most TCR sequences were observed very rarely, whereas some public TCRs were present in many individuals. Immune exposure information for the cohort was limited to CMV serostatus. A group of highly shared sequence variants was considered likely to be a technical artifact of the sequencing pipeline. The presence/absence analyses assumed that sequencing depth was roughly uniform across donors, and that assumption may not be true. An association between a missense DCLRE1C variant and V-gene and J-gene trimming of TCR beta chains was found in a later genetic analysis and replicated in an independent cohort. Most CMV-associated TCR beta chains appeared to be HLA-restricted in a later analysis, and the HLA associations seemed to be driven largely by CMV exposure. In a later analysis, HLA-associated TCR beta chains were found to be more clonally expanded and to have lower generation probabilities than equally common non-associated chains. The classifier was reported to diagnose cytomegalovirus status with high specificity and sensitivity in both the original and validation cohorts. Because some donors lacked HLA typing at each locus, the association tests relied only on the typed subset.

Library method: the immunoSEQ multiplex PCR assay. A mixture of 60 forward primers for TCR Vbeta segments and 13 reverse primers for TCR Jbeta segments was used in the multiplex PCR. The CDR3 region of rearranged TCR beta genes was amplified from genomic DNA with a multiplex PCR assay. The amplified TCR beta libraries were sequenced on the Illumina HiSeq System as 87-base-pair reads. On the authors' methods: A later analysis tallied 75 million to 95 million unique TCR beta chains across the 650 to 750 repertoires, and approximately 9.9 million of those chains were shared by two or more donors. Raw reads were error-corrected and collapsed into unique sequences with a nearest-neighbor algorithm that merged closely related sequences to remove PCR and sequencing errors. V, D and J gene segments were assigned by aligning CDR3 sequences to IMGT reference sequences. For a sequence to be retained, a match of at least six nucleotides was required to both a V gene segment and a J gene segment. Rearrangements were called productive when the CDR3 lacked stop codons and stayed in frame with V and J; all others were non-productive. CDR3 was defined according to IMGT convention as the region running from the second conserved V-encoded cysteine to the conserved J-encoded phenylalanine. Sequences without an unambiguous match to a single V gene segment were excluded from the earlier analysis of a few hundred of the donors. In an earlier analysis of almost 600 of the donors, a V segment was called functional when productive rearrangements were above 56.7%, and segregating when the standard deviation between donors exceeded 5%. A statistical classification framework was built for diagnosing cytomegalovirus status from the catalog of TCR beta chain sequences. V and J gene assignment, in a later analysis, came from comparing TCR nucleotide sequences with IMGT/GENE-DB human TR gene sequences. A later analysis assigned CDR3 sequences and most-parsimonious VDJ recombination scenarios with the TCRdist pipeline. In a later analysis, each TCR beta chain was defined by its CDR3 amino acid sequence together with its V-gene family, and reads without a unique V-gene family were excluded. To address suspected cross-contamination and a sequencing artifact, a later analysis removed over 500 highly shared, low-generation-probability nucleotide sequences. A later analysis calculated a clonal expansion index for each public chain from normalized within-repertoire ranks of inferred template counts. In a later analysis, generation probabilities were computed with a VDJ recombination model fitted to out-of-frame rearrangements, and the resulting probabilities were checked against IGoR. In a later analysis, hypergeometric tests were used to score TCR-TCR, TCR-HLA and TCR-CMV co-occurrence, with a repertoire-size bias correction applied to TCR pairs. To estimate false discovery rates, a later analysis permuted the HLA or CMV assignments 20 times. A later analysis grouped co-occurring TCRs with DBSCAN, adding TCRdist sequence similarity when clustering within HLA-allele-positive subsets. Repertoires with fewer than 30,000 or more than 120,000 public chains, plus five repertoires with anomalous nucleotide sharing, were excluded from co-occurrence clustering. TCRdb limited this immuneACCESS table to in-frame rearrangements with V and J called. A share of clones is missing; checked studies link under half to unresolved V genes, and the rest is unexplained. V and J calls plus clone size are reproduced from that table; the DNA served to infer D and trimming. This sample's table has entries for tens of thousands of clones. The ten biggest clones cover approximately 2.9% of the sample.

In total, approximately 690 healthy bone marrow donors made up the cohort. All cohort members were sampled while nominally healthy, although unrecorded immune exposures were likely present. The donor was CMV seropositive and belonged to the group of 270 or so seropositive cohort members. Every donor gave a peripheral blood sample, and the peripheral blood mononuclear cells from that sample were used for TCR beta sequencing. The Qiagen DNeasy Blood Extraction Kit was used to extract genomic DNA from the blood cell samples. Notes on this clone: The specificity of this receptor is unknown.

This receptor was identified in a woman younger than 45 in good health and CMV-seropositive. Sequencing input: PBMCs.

The DNA is TGTGCCACCTGTGCCGGGACAGGGGACTCACCCCTCCACTTT. The encoded protein is CATCAGTGDSPLHF. The sequence is built from TRBV6-1 and TRBJ1-6; the central 10 bases match TRBD1. V is trimmed back by 10 bases and J by 10 bases, and the junction contains 10 bases that no gene match accounts for. The CDR3 measures 14 amino acids from cysteine to phenylalanine. The retained sequence is limited to the CDR3, 42 bases, with the frame set at the first base. In the germline V gene, CDR1 corresponds to MNHNS and CDR2 to SASEGT.